The 2 T cell receptor beta chains reported below all come from one sample, sequenced in a study of metastatic and nonmetastatic thyroid tumors. All patients reached thyroid surgery having received no treatment beforehand. TCRdb reanalyzed the PCR reads via MiXCR. Found here are under 25,000 clones, approximately 24% of them singletons; the top ten hold just over 8%. Material: adjacent normal tissue. The receptors were gathered from a female donor with papillary thyroid cancer or a benign thyroid nodule (not recorded which). Some clones in this sample may be carry-over from other donors' samples.

The chain joins TRBV5-1 to TRBJ1-4; no firm D call. Per the germline V gene, CDR1 is SGHRS and CDR2 is YFSETQ. The CDR3 runs to 16 residues. Deletions cut 4 bases from V and 4 bases from J, with 17 bases between. This CDR3 is CASSATRGSDNEKLFF. CDR3 bases: TGCGCCAGCAGCGCAACACGAGGCAGCGATAATGAAAAACTGTTTTTT.

This clone was seen only a few times. This chain connects TRBV12-3 or TRBV12-4 to TRBJ1-3; no reliable D call. The length of the CDR3 is 16 residues. V gave up 5 bases and J gave up 0 bases, with 14 bases separating them. This CDR3 reads CASSADRTLSGNTIYF. The CDR3 coding sequence is TGTGCCAGCAGTGCGGACCGAACTCTCTCTGGAAACACCATATATTTT.